The 6 T cell receptor beta chains below were found in one sample sequenced in a study of cytomegalovirus exposure and HLA in healthy donors. The PCR used 60 Vbeta and 13 Jbeta primers. TCRdb's copy holds only in-frame clones and misses some; the assay was immunoSEQ multiplex PCR. The repertoire holds about 150,000 clones, with roughly 79% as singletons. Sequenced sample: PBMCs. The receptors shown here come from a woman in her 30s in good health and CMV-seronegative.

The genes are TRBV7-9 and TRBJ1-2; possible D gene TRBD1, 6 bases. Per germline, CDR1 SEHNR and CDR2 FQNEAQ (reference sequence). Trimming shortened V by 5 bases and J by 4 bases, and 11 bases separated the two germline ends. The CDR3 extends over 13 amino acids. CDR3 DNA sequence: TGTGCCAGCAGCCTACAGGGATCCTATGGCTACACCTTC. The encoded protein is CASSLQGSYGYTF.

This rearrangement joins TRBV11-2 to TRBJ2-7; no reliable D call. The V gene lost 1 base and the J gene lost 11 bases, with 12 bases spanning the gap. CDR1 is SGHAT, CDR2 FQNNGV, per germline. CDR3 length: 12 amino acids. CDR3 DNA: TGTGCCAGCAGCTTAGTCCCGGGTGATAAGTACTTC. The encoded protein is CASSLVPGDKYF.

The rearrangement links TRBV5-1 to TRBJ1-5; D is unclear. The CDR3 is made up of 14 amino acids. Trimming cost V 6 bases and J 9 bases, with 19 bases left between them. Germline V gene data show CDR1 as SGHRS and CDR2 as YFSETQ. CDR3 sequence (DNA): TGCGCCAGCAACCTCATAACGGTCACGCCGCCCCAGCATTTT. It translates to CASNLITVTPPQHF.

The J gene is TRBJ1-3, the V gene TRBV7-2; the match to TRBD1 covers 8 bases. CDR1 is SGHTA, CDR2 FQGNSA, per germline. This CDR3 has 17 residues. Trimming cost V 1 base and J 7 bases; bases outside gene matches: 12. This CDR3 reads CASSLDRGQVLWNTIYF. In DNA form, the CDR3 reads TGTGCCAGCAGCTTAGATAGGGGACAGGTCCTTTGGAACACCATATATTTT.

This rearrangement joins TRBV6-5 to TRBJ1-5; 7 bases are a match to TRBD1. The CDR3 runs to 15 residues. Germline lookup yields CDR1 MNHEY and CDR2 SVGAGI. The J segment lost 5 bases and the V segment lost 8 bases, leaving 12 bases of the junction unmatched. In DNA form, the CDR3 reads TGTGCCAGCGGTAGAACATGGACAGGACATCAGCCCCAGCATTTT. This encodes CASGRTWTGHQPQHF.

V and J are TRBV12-5 and TRBJ1-5, with D perhaps TRBD1 (6 bases). The length of the CDR3 is 19 residues. Trimming pared 1 base from V and 0 bases from J, leaving 19 bases between. Per the germline V gene, CDR1 is LGHNT and CDR2 is FRNRAP. The CDR3 DNA is TGTGCTAGTGGTTTGGAAGAGGGCAGGGGAATATATAGCAATCAGCCCCAGCATTTT. This codes for CASGLEEGRGIYSNQPQHF.